The rows below give T cell receptor beta chains drawn from one sample of a study of PD-1 blockade in classical Hodgkin lymphoma. TCRdb's copy holds only in-frame clones and misses some; the assay was immunoSEQ multiplex PCR. Of 50,000 to 65,000 clones in the sample, around 90% were seen once. This sample comprised peripheral blood mononuclear cells (PBMCs), obtained before the fourth cycle of nivolumab. The receptors were sampled from a human donor with classical Hodgkin lymphoma. Both conserved end residues are part of each CDR3. Each record gives: V gene, clone size, J gene, D gene, CDR3 DNA, CDR3 protein. A D gene is named only where the DNA matches it firmly. Expanded clones get a size class; other rows say once, few or many, or leave the size out.

>TRBV6-5|NA|TRBJ1-3|NA
TGTGCCAGCAGTGAGAACTCTGGAAACACCATATATTTT
CASSENSGNTIYF
>TRBV6-5|NA|TRBJ2-3|NA
TGTGCCAGCAGTTATTGGCAGGAGGGCACAGATACGCAGTATTTT
CASSYWQEGTDTQYF
>TRBV6-5|once|TRBJ2-7|NA
TGTGCCAGCAGTTACTCGAGAGTCTACGAGCAGTACTTC
CASSYSRVYEQYF
>TRBV15|NA|TRBJ1-5|NA
TGTGCCACCAGCTCCACCGTGTCTGCAGCCCAGCATTTT
CATSSTVSAAQHF
>TRBV7-9|NA|TRBJ2-1|NA
TGTGCCAGCAGCTTTGGACCCTCTCAGCATGAGCAGTTCTTC
CASSFGPSQHEQFF
>TRBV6-6|NA|TRBJ2-4|NA
TGTGCCAGCACCCTGGGGAGGAATCCCGAAAACATTCAGTACTTC
CASTLGRNPENIQYF
>TRBV19|NA|TRBJ1-1|NA
TGTGCCAGTAGTCATAAAGCGGCCCGGGGCCCGACGGGCACTGAAGCTTTCTTT
CASSHKAARGPTGTEAFF
>TRBV7-2|once|TRBJ2-7|NA
TGTGCCAGCAGCTCAGGGGAGGGGGTGACCTACGAGCAGTACTTC
CASSSGEGVTYEQYF
>TRBV9|NA|TRBJ1-2|TRBD1
TGTGCCAGCAGCGGGGACAGGCCTTATGGCTACACCTTC
CASSGDRPYGYTF
>TRBV5-1|NA|TRBJ1-6|TRBD1
TGCGCCAGCGCCGACGGGACCGGGACAGGAACTTCACCCCTCCACTTT
CASADGTGTGTSPLHF
>TRBV2|NA|TRBJ1-1|TRBD1
TGTGCCAGCCCGGGACAGATTATGAACACTGAAGCTTTCTTT
CASPGQIMNTEAFF
>TRBV6-6|NA|TRBJ2-7|NA
TGTGCCAGCAGTTATCTGGTCTACGAGCAGTACTTC
CASSYLVYEQYF
>TRBV27|NA|TRBJ2-5|NA
TGTGCCAGCAGTTCCGGGTCTTGGGAGACCCAGTACTTC
CASSSGSWETQYF
>TRBV7-9|NA|TRBJ1-2|NA
TGTGCCAGCAGCCGGGACTATGGCTACACCTTC
CASSRDYGYTF
>TRBV28|NA|TRBJ2-3|NA
TGTGCCAGCAGTAGAATCCGGGACTTAAGAGGGGATACGCAGTATTTT
CASSRIRDLRGDTQYF
>TRBV9|NA|TRBJ1-2|NA
TGTGCCAGCAGCGTAGAAGCAGGGTGGTATGGCTACACCTTC
CASSVEAGWYGYTF
>TRBV27|NA|TRBJ1-4|TRBD1
TGTGCCAGCAGGGGGAGGACAGGGGACGAAAAACTGTTTTTT
CASRGRTGDEKLFF
>TRBV11-2|NA|TRBJ2-3|NA
TGTGCCAGCAGCCCGGGACTCTCAAGCACAGATACGCAGTATTTT
CASSPGLSSTDTQYF
>TRBV10-3|NA|TRBJ2-1|TRBD2
TGTGCCATCAGTGAGTCGACTAGCGGGGGGGCATCTGAGCAGTTCTTC
CAISESTSGGASEQFF
>TRBV9|NA|TRBJ2-3|TRBD2
TGTGCCAGCAGCGTAGGAGCGGGGGGGCTCCTTAGCACAGATACGCAGTATTTT
CASSVGAGGLLSTDTQYF
>TRBV6-5|NA|TRBJ2-7|NA
TGTGCCAGCAGTTACTCGTATTACAACTACGAGCAGTACTTC
CASSYSYYNYEQYF
>TRBV9|NA|TRBJ2-3|TRBD2
TGTGCCAGCAGCTATAGCGGGGGCAAATTCAGCACAGATACGCAGTATTTT
CASSYSGGKFSTDTQYF
>TRBV7-9|few|TRBJ1-2|NA
TGTGCCATCTCCGGGGGCTACACCTTC
CAISGGYTF
>TRBV11-2|NA|TRBJ2-7|NA
TGTGCCAGCAGCTTAGTAATAGGGGTCTTCTACGAGCAGTACTTC
CASSLVIGVFYEQYF
>TRBV7-6|NA|TRBJ2-7|TRBD2
TGTGCCAGCAGCCAGCGAAGCGGGACCTACGAGCAGTACTTC
CASSQRSGTYEQYF
>TRBV10-2|NA|TRBJ1-5|NA
TGCGCCAGCAGTGACACAGGGTACCTCAATCAGCCCCAGCATTTT
CASSDTGYLNQPQHF
>TRBV2|NA|TRBJ1-5|NA
TGTGCCAGCAGTACAATAATGGACAGCGTGGGGAATCAGCCCCAGCATTTT
CASSTIMDSVGNQPQHF
>TRBV10-1|NA|TRBJ1-6|NA
TGCGCCAGCAGTGCGGGCCGAGAGCCCCTCCACTTT
CASSAGREPLHF
>TRBV11-1|NA|TRBJ2-3|NA
TGTGCCAGCAGCTCATATTCAGAGGTCGCGCAGTATTTT
CASSSYSEVAQYF
>TRBV30|once|TRBJ2-1|NA
TGTGCCTGGAGTGGGGGGTACAATGAGCAGTTCTTC
CAWSGGYNEQFF
>TRBV30|NA|TRBJ2-3|NA
TGTGCCTGGAGTGAACAGGGACCAGATACGCAGTATTTT
CAWSEQGPDTQYF
>TRBV25-1|NA|TRBJ2-7|NA
TGTGCCAGCCTTAGCTCCTACGAGCAGTACTTC
CASLSSYEQYF
>TRBV13|NA|TRBJ1-3|TRBD1
TGTGCCAGCAGCGCAGCGGGACAGTTCTCTGGAAACACCATATATTTT
CASSAAGQFSGNTIYF
>TRBV19|NA|TRBJ2-1|NA
TGTGCCAGTAGTATAGGGGGAATCAATGAGCAGTTCTTC
CASSIGGINEQFF
>TRBV30|once|TRBJ2-2|NA
TGTGCCTGGGGAAGACCCGGGGAGCTGTTTTTT
CAWGRPGELFF
>TRBV19|NA|TRBJ1-1|NA
TGTGCCAGCCAGGGGACTGAAGCTTTCTTT
CASQGTEAFF
>TRBV2|NA|TRBJ2-1|TRBD1
TGTGCCAGCAGTAACCTCCGGGACAGGGGGCCCAATGAGCAGTTCTTC
CASSNLRDRGPNEQFF